This T cell receptor (beta chain) came from a study of cytomegalovirus exposure and HLA in healthy donors. Study-level points and caveats: Fewer N-insertions than the roughly 600-donor mean were reportedly shown by an Asian-associated ancestry cluster in a later analysis.

PCR employed 60 Vbeta and 13 Jbeta primers. Under the authors' procedure: Unique TCR beta chains totaled approximately 83 million in a later count, with about 11 million of them shared. Data came from immunoSEQ multiplex PCR; TCRdb stores just in-frame clones and leaves some out. For V, J and clone size, that table is used; D and trimming come from the DNA. The sample includes around 140,000 clones, around three quarters of them seen just once. As for this clone: Its target is not known.

The receptor's source is a young woman in good health and CMV-seropositive. Material for sequencing was PBMCs.

The CDR3 loop reads CASSQEQGLAEAFF. In DNA, the CDR3 is TGCGCCAGCAGCCAAGAACAGGGGCTTGCTGAAGCTTTCTTT. The chain couples TRBV4-1 to TRBJ1-1; 7 nucleotides align to TRBD1. This CDR3 contains 14 residues. The junction had 4 bases not matched to a gene; V was cut back by 0 bases and J by 6 bases. From germline, CDR1 is MGHRA and CDR2 YSYEKL.